Below, 21 T cell receptor beta chains from the same sample are listed, as sequenced in a study of blood T cell repertoires in COVID-19. Profiled with immunoSEQ multiplex PCR; TCRdb holds only in-frame clones, not every one. Of roughly 100,000 clones in the sample, about 90% are singletons; the top ten hold more than 5%. Sample: peripheral blood. Every receptor here comes from a human donor in a cohort sampled during active COVID-19.

V usage is TRBV2 and J usage is TRBJ2-7, with a tentative D call TRBD2 (6 bases). The CDR3 is made up of 14 amino acids. V lost 8 bases, J lost 1 base, and 15 bases lay in between. The germline CDR1 and CDR2 sequences are SNHLY and FYNNEI. CDR3 sequence: CASSRLGPSYEQYF. CDR3 nucleotides: TGTGCCAGCTCGAGACTAGGCCCATCCTACGAGCAGTACTTC.

The chain joins TRBV5-6 to TRBJ1-2, with D hard to call. Trimming took 1 base from V and 2 from J, leaving 9 bases between them. Germline-derived CDR1 and CDR2 are SGHDT and YYEEEE. This CDR3 has 14 residues. CDR3 DNA: TGTGCCAGCAGCTTGCTCACAGAAAACTATGGCTACACCTTC. This gives the protein CASSLLTENYGYTF.

This chain joins TRBV7-9 and TRBJ1-1, with TRBD1 matching 8 bases. The CDR3 runs to 16 residues. CDR1 and CDR2 from the germline V gene are SEHNR and FQNEAQ (reference sequence). The V gene end was trimmed by 5 bases and the J gene end by 4 bases; junction bases not matched to a gene: 12. The CDR3 DNA sequence: TGTGCCAGCAGCGAAGAAAGGACAGGGTCTGGCACTGAAGCTTTCTTT. Protein product: CASSEERTGSGTEAFF.

The count of this clone is one. The genes are TRBV15 and TRBJ1-3, with 11 bases lining up with TRBD1. The CDR3 length is 17 residues. V was pared by 3 bases and J by 2 bases, with 6 bases of the junction left unmatched. In germline, CDR1 is LNHNV, CDR2 YYDKDF (reference sequence). The CDR3 DNA reads TGTGCCACCAGCAGGGACAGGGGGCAGTTTACTGGAAACACCATATATTTT. Residues: CATSRDRGQFTGNTIYF. Supplemented by reference TRBV15 and TRBJ1-3, the full variable domain reads DAMVIQNPRYQVTQFGKPVTLSCSQTLNHNVMYWYQQKSSQAPKLLFHYYDKDFNNEADTPDNFQSRRPNTSFCFLDIRSPGLGDTAMYLCATSRDRGQFTGNTIYFGEGSWLTVV.

The chain carries TRBV19 and TRBJ1-1, with D possibly being TRBD1 (5 bases). Germline V CDR1 and CDR2: LNHDA, SQIVND (reference sequence). The CDR3 runs to 14 residues. Trimming cost V 8 bases and J 2 bases, with 15 bases left between them. CDR3 protein: CASGDDRLNTEAFF. In DNA, the CDR3 is TGTGCCAGTGGGGATGACAGACTTAACACTGAAGCTTTCTTT.

The chain is built from TRBV4-1 and TRBJ2-2; TRBD1 might be the D (8 bases). CDR1 and CDR2 (germline): MGHRA, YSYEKL. Trimming took off 3 bases at V and 9 bases at J, with 17 bases between the two ends. The CDR3 contains 15 residues. The CDR3 DNA reads as TGCGCCAGCAGCCAGGGGGGGGACAGGTTGCGGGAGCTGTTTTTT. Encoded protein: CASSQGGDRLRELFF.

This rearrangement joins TRBV28 to TRBJ2-7; no firm D call. V lost 10 bases and J 2 bases, leaving 15 bases between the germline ends. This CDR3 has 13 amino acids. Germline V gene sequence: CDR1 MDHEN, CDR2 SYDVKM. The CDR3 loop reads CATVRAGAYEQYF. The CDR3 DNA follows: TGTGCCACCGTCCGAGCAGGTGCCTACGAGCAGTACTTC.

The chain is built from TRBV13 and TRBJ2-1; 8 bases agree with TRBD1. This CDR3 has 12 amino acids. V lost 4 bases and J lost 9; bases outside the gene matches: 2. Germline V gives CDR1 PRHDT, CDR2 FYEKMQ (reference sequence). CDR3 bases: TGTGCCAGCAGCTATACAGGGGGTGAGCAGTTCTTC. It translates to CASSYTGGEQFF.

The CDR3 loop is CASSLDRVAYGYTF. The CDR3 nucleotides are TGTGCCAGCAGCTTAGACAGGGTTGCCTATGGCTACACCTTC. This rearrangement joins TRBV7-8 to TRBJ1-2; tentatively, D is TRBD1 (6 bases). Germline V CDR1 and CDR2: SGHVS, FQNEAQ. V lost 1 base, J lost 4 bases, and 10 bases lay in between. CDR3 size: 14 residues.

The genes are TRBV25-1 and TRBJ2-7; tentative D call: TRBD1 (6 bases). The germline CDR1 and CDR2 sequences are MGHDK and SYGVNS. The CDR3 sequence is 13 residues long. V was trimmed by 4 bases and J by 9 bases, leaving 16 bases between them. CDR3 residues: CASSVTGKYGQYF. The DNA of the CDR3 is TGTGCCAGCAGTGTCACAGGGAAGTATGGGCAGTACTTC.

The chain carries TRBV3-1 (or the pseudogene TRBV3-2) and TRBJ2-2, with D possibly TRBD1 on 5 matching bases. V was shortened by 1 base and J by 0 bases, with 12 bases between the two germline ends. The CDR3 is 17 residues long. CDR1 and CDR2 from the germline V gene are LGHDT and YNNKEL (reference sequence). Here the CDR3 DNA reads TGTGCCAGCAGCCAAGTGAAGGACACAGCGAACACCGGGGAGCTGTTTTTT. This encodes CASSQVKDTANTGELFF.

The V call is TRBV27, the J call TRBJ2-7; 10 nucleotides line up with TRBD1. Germline assignment: CDR1 MNHEY and CDR2 SMNVEV (reference sequence). The trim removed 5 bases at V and 5 bases at J, leaving 6 bases unmatched. The CDR3 is made up of 14 amino acids. The CDR3 sequence is CASSQGQGIDEQYF. The CDR3 nucleotides read TGTGCCAGCAGTCAGGGACAGGGGATTGACGAGCAGTACTTC.

This CDR3 reads CASSLALASQETQYF. The CDR3 DNA follows: TGTGCCAGCAGCTTGGCCTTGGCTAGTCAAGAGACCCAGTACTTC. The chain employs TRBV5-4 and TRBJ2-5; D ambiguous. CDR1 is SGHNT, CDR2 YYREEE, per germline (reference sequence). The CDR3 extends over 15 amino acids. V was clipped by 0 bases and J by 2 bases, with 11 bases between them.

CDR3 protein: CASSLGTGYQPQHF. CDR3 nucleotide sequence: TGTGCCAGCAGCTTGGGGACAGGTTATCAGCCCCAGCATTTT. The rearrangement links TRBV5-5 to TRBJ1-5; 7 positions match TRBD1. The germline gives CDR1 SGHKS, CDR2 YYEKEE (reference sequence). V gave up 0 bases and J gave up 5 bases; unmatched junction bases: 2. This CDR3 is built from 14 residues.

The CDR3 here is CASSWTGGSYNEQFF. The CDR3 DNA follows: TGTGCCAGCAGTTGGACAGGGGGCTCCTACAATGAGCAGTTCTTC. V and J are TRBV27 and TRBJ2-1; 10 nucleotides match TRBD1. The V gene end was trimmed by 4 bases and the J gene end by 0 bases; junction bases not matched to a gene: 0. From germline, CDR1 is MNHEY and CDR2 SMNVEV (reference sequence). The CDR3 spans 15 residues.

The rearrangement uses TRBV6-5 and TRBJ2-7, with D tentatively TRBD1 (6 bases). Deletions cut 7 bases from V and 0 bases from J, with 13 bases between. The CDR3 covers 14 residues. Germline values: CDR1 MNHEY, CDR2 SVGAGI. CDR3 sequence: CASTKRGISYEQYF. The DNA for the CDR3 is TGTGCCAGCACCAAGAGGGGGATCTCCTACGAGCAGTACTTC.

The gene calls are TRBV2 and TRBJ1-2; tentative D call: TRBD1 (5 bases). CDR1 and CDR2 (germline): SNHLY, FYNNEI. The CDR3 consists of 14 residues. V was clipped by 5 bases and J by 7 bases, with 17 bases between them. In DNA, the CDR3 is TGTGCCAGCAGTTTTACGGGGGAAGAGGGTGGCTACACCTTC. Protein product: CASSFTGEEGGYTF.

This clone occurred once. V is TRBV11-3 and J is TRBJ2-3; D remains unclear. The V end lost 4 bases, the J end lost 0 bases, and 11 bases lay between the germline ends. The CDR3 sequence is 15 residues long. Germline V gene lookup returns CDR1 SGHNT and CDR2 YENEEA. The chain's CDR3 is CASSSPTRSTDTQYF. Here the CDR3 DNA reads TGTGCCAGCAGCTCTCCCACGCGGAGCACAGATACGCAGTATTTT.

The CDR3 region is CASSFTGRHSLPDQPQHF. DNA for the CDR3: TGTGCCAGCAGTTTTACGGGGAGGCACTCACTGCCGGATCAGCCCCAGCATTTT. The chain joins TRBV28 to TRBJ1-5; D is uncertain. Germline assignment: CDR1 MDHEN and CDR2 SYDVKM. V was pared by 3 bases and J by 5 bases, with 23 bases between. This CDR3 comprises 18 residues.

The gene calls are TRBV7-2 and TRBJ2-1; D possibly corresponds to TRBD2 (5 bases). This CDR3 has 13 residues. V was shortened by 1 base and J by 15 bases, with 16 bases between the two germline ends. The germline V gene has CDR1 SGHTA and CDR2 FQGNSA. This chain's CDR3 is CASSLVGRGLPFF. In DNA form, the CDR3 reads TGTGCCAGCAGCTTAGTCGGCCGGGGTTTACCGTTCTTC.

Concerning this clone: Sequence at one end of the junction differs from germline and may be a read error. The rearrangement joins TRBV7-7 to TRBJ2-7; 12 nucleotides align to TRBD1. This CDR3 is 15 amino acids long. CDR1 and CDR2 from the germline V gene are SSHAT and FNYEAQ (reference sequence). DNA of the CDR3: TGTGCTAGCAGCCGGGGACAGGGGGCGAGCCACGAGCAGTACTTC. Protein sequence: CASSRGQGASHEQYF.